This TCR beta chain was sequenced during a study of cytotoxic CD8 clonotypes in ibrutinib-treated CLL. This table comes from immunoSEQ multiplex PCR, and its TCRdb copy is limited to in-frame clones, with some not included. The sample consists of around 20,000 clones, roughly 65% of them appearing once. Germline V gives CDR1 SNHLY, CDR2 FYNNEI. The CDR3 consists of 15 residues. V was clipped by 4 bases and J by 7 bases, with 19 bases between them. V usage is TRBV2 and J usage is TRBJ1-2, with D unresolved. The source was PBMCs, collected after 24 months of ibrutinib treatment. This TCR was sampled from a human donor with chronic lymphocytic leukemia. DNA of the CDR3: TGTGCCAGCAGTGCCAAATTGATAGCGGGGAGTGGCTACACCTTC. Encoded protein: CASSAKLIAGSGYTF.